This T cell receptor (beta chain) was sequenced for a study of response to subunit inactivated influenza vaccine. The germline V gene has CDR1 SGHNT and CDR2 YYREEE (reference sequence). The length of the CDR3 is 15 residues. Between the trimmed V and J ends, which lost 5 bases and 5 bases, there was a span of 19 bases. TCRdb independently ran MiXCR on the RT-PCR reads; one entry per CDR3 protein. The sample consists of roughly 620,000 distinct CDR3 sequences, 11% of them appearing once. These data also formed part of another study, on T cells expressing NK-cell markers. From that second work: 5'RACE template switching built TCR beta cDNA with unique molecular identifiers. Restricting sorting to alpha-beta TCR T cells was achieved in several experiments by an anti-gamma-delta TCR antibody. The CD3+CD56-NKG2C+ fraction of a handful of donors was likewise dominated by these clonotypes.

The source of this sequence is a middle-aged man who received an inactivated influenza vaccine. The material was PBMCs from blood, obtained on the day of vaccination. J is TRBJ1-1 and V is TRBV5-4; maybe TRBD1 (5 bases). Here the CDR3 reads CASSQGGRARTEAFF. CDR3 nucleotide sequence: TGTGCCAGCAGTCAGGGCGGGAGGGCGAGGACTGAAGCTTTCTTT.